These 16 T cell receptor beta chains were sequenced from one sample in a study of beta chain features in type 1 diabetes. Their recognized antigens are unknown. TCRB transcripts that were expressed got sequenced, as all of the isolated RNA had been reverse transcribed. Sequencing used immunoSEQ multiplex PCR; TCRdb keeps in-frame clones, though not all of them. The table shows 200,000 to 300,000 clones, with 11% occurring only once. Findings of the study overall: Among patients with Type 1 diabetes, TCRB CDR3s were moderately but significantly shorter in every one of the four CD4+ subsets.

Specimen: naive CD4+ T cells from blood. The source is a young man with type 1 diabetes.

The rearrangement joins TRBV4-2 to TRBJ2-7; 9 bases match TRBD1. V dropped 2 bases and J dropped 5; count of bases not matched to a gene: 7. The CDR3 contains 15 residues. Germline CDR1 is LGHNA and CDR2 is YNFKEQ. The CDR3 DNA follows: TGTGCCAGCAGCCAACCGGGGACAGGGAAGGACGAGCAGTACTTC. Amino acids: CASSQPGTGKDEQYF.

This clone has only a few counts. This CDR3 reads CASSLGLTHSLAKNIQYF. The CDR3 nucleotides read TGTGCCAGCAGCTTAGGATTGACGCACAGCCTAGCCAAAAACATTCAGTACTTC. The V and J genes are TRBV11-2 and TRBJ2-4; the D is unclear. CDR1 and CDR2 (germline): SGHAT, FQNNGV. The CDR3 sequence is 18 residues long. The V end was cut by 1 base, the J end by 0 bases, with 16 bases between. Using reference TRBV11-2 and TRBJ2-4 for the parts outside the CDR3, the full variable domain is EAGVAQSPRYKIIEKRQSVAFWCNPISGHATLYWYQQILGQGPKLLIQFQNNGVVDDSQLPKDRFSAERLKGVDSTLKIQPAKLEDSAVYLCASSLGLTHSLAKNIQYFGAGTRLSVL.

This clone was picked up a small number of times. The rearrangement uses TRBV5-1 and TRBJ2-1, with D tentatively TRBD2 (6 bases). Germline values: CDR1 SGHRS, CDR2 YFSETQ. The CDR3 consists of 16 residues. With 0 bases removed from V and 2 bases from J, the gap between germline ends came to 12 bases. The CDR3 is CASSLGGGDPYNEQFF. The CDR3 DNA sequence: TGCGCCAGCAGCTTGGGAGGCGGGGATCCCTACAATGAGCAGTTCTTC.

J is TRBJ1-5 and V is TRBV7-2; TRBD1 aligns across 8 bases. The germline V gene has CDR1 SGHTA and CDR2 FQGNSA. The CDR3 is 14 amino acids. The J segment lost 9 bases and the V segment lost 5 bases, leaving 9 bases of the junction unmatched. The CDR3 protein is CASSPQGAWAPQHF. The DNA of the CDR3 is TGTGCCAGCAGCCCCCAGGGGGCCTGGGCGCCCCAGCATTTT.

The rearrangement uses TRBV18 and TRBJ2-5; D unclear. Per the germline V gene, CDR1 is KGHSH and CDR2 is LQKENI. Trimming stripped 4 bases from V and 2 bases from J, with 5 bases between. CDR3 length: 12 amino acids. This CDR3 is CASSREQETQYF. In DNA form, the CDR3 reads TGTGCCAGCTCACGAGAACAAGAGACCCAGTACTTC.

In its sample, this clone was seen a few times. The J gene is TRBJ1-1, the V gene TRBV6-6; weak D call: TRBD1 (5 bases). The V gene lost 8 bases and the J gene lost 2 bases, with 12 bases spanning the gap. Germline CDR1 and CDR2: MNHNY and SVGAGI (reference sequence). The CDR3 covers 13 residues. The DNA of the CDR3 is TGTGCCAGCCCCCGGGGACTTAACACTGAAGCTTTCTTT. Its protein product is CASPRGLNTEAFF.

This chain links TRBV9 with TRBJ2-3; 8 nucleotides line up with TRBD2. Per the germline V gene, CDR1 is SGDLS and CDR2 is YYNGEE. There are 14 residues in the CDR3. Trimming at V came to 5 bases and at J to 1 base, leaving 3 bases not matched to a gene. This CDR3 reads CASSPGLGTDTQYF. DNA of the CDR3: TGTGCCAGCAGTCCGGGACTAGGCACAGATACGCAGTATTTT.

This clone was observed a handful of times. V is TRBV5-1 and J is TRBJ2-7, with 10 bases that match TRBD1. The CDR3 sequence is 14 residues long. CDR1 and CDR2 (germline): SGHRS, YFSETQ. J lost 6 bases, V lost 4 bases, and 7 bases had no gene match. The CDR3 is CASSPRDRGAEQYF. CDR3 coding DNA: TGCGCCAGCAGCCCCCGGGACAGGGGTGCCGAGCAGTACTTC.

A few counts support this clone. The gene calls are TRBV9 and TRBJ2-1, with 12 nucleotides matching TRBD2. With V trimmed by 3 bases and J by 7 bases, 8 bases remained unmatched. The CDR3 has 16 residues. Germline V gene lookup returns CDR1 SGDLS and CDR2 YYNGEE. The CDR3 protein is CASSGPSGGVGNEQFF. For the CDR3, the DNA is TGTGCCAGCAGCGGGCCTAGCGGGGGGGTAGGTAATGAGCAGTTCTTC.

This clone was picked up a small number of times. The chain carries TRBV2 and TRBJ1-1; no firm D call. Trimming removed 1 base at V and 4 bases at J, with 7 bases between. Germline CDR1 is SNHLY and CDR2 is FYNNEI. The CDR3 spans 13 residues. In DNA form, the CDR3 reads TGTGCCAGCAGTGAAGAGCGGGGCACTGAAGCTTTCTTT. Amino acids: CASSEERGTEAFF.

The chain links TRBV30 to TRBJ2-5, with 7 bases matching TRBD2. J lost 5 bases, V lost 0 bases, and 15 bases had no gene match. The CDR3 extends over 17 amino acids. The V gene's germline CDR1 is GTSNPN and CDR2 SVGIG (reference sequence). The CDR3: CAWSVPVPKRGWETQYF. The CDR3 DNA reads as TGTGCCTGGAGTGTACCGGTCCCAAAGCGGGGTTGGGAGACCCAGTACTTC.

The table lists this clone with a few counts. The sample has other DNA sequences that encode this CDR3 too. V is TRBV9 and J is TRBJ2-7, with D possibly being TRBD2 (6 bases). The length of the CDR3 is 14 residues. Germline CDR1 is SGDLS and CDR2 is YYNGEE. V lost 4 bases to trimming and J lost 1 base, with 12 bases between them. The CDR3: CASSPRGLSYEQYF. CDR3 DNA sequence: TGTGCCAGCAGCCCCCGGGGACTTTCCTACGAGCAGTACTTC.

This clone was picked up a small number of times. The chain uses TRBV19 and TRBJ2-1; possibly TRBD2 for D (6 bases). The V gene's germline CDR1 is LNHDA and CDR2 SQIVND (reference sequence). V shed 8 bases and J shed 7 bases, with 21 bases lying between them. The CDR3 is made up of 15 amino acids. The CDR3 DNA reads as TGTGCCAGTCAGTCGCCACAAACTGCGGGGAATGAGCAGTTCTTC. Translation: CASQSPQTAGNEQFF.

This clone has only a few counts. The chain carries TRBV7-9 and TRBJ2-1; the match to TRBD2 covers 8 bases. The junction had 9 bases not matched to a gene; V was cut back by 5 bases and J by 0 bases. From germline, CDR1 is SEHNR and CDR2 FQNEAQ (reference sequence). The CDR3 covers 17 residues. CDR3 sequence (DNA): TGTGCCAGCAGCCCAAGACTAGCGAGCAGCTCCTACAATGAGCAGTTCTTC. This encodes CASSPRLASSSYNEQFF.

The rearrangement joins TRBV9 to TRBJ2-5, with 8 bases matching TRBD2. Trimming removed 4 bases from V and 0 bases from J; junction bases left unmatched: 8. Germline CDR1 and CDR2: SGDLS and YYNGEE. This CDR3 has 16 residues. The chain's CDR3 is CASSPRGGRYQETQYF. The DNA for the CDR3 is TGTGCCAGCAGCCCCCGGGGGGGCAGGTACCAAGAGACCCAGTACTTC.

The V gene is TRBV25-1, the J gene TRBJ2-7; D is uncertain. Germline V lookup: CDR1 MGHDK, CDR2 SYGVNS. The CDR3 covers 11 residues. The V end lost 3 bases, the J end lost 3 bases, and 3 bases lay between the germline ends. Here the CDR3 DNA reads TGTGCCAGCAGTGACGTCTACGAGCAGTACTTC. Protein product: CASSDVYEQYF.